This passage covers 24 T cell receptor beta chains from one sample sequenced in a study of beta chain features in type 1 diabetes. cDNA synthesis used the whole RNA isolate, giving expressed TCRB sequences. Repertoires were generated with immunoSEQ multiplex PCR, while TCRdb's copy carries only in-frame clones and drops some. The sample shows approximately 150,000 clones, roughly 9.1% of them seen only once. Sequencing used central memory CD4+ T cells from blood. The receptors here all came from a woman aged 18-29 years in good health.

The genes are TRBV15 and TRBJ1-2, with D unresolved. The germline V and J ends were trimmed by 1 base and 0 bases, with 6 bases remaining between them. The CDR3 has 14 residues. From germline, CDR1 is LNHNV and CDR2 YYDKDF (reference sequence). The CDR3 protein is CATSRAFTNYGYTF. In nucleotides, the CDR3 is TGTGCCACCAGCAGAGCCTTTACTAACTATGGCTACACCTTC.

This sequence joins TRBV6-5 and TRBJ2-3; 10 bases align to TRBD1. The CDR3 length is 14 residues. The ends lost 10 bases at V and 7 bases at J; junction bases unmatched: 11. Germline loops: CDR1 MNHEY, CDR2 SVGAGI. The CDR3 region is CAIQDRGNVHTQYF. The CDR3 DNA is TGTGCCATACAGGACAGGGGGAACGTTCATACGCAGTATTTT.

This clone has more than one count but fewer than ten. A much larger clonotype is one base distant, so this may be a read error. The sample carries other DNA sequences with the same CDR3. In DNA, the CDR3 is TGCGCCAGCAGCCAAGCATCGGGGGCAACTAATGAAAAACTGTTTTTT. Its translation is CASSQASGATNEKLFF. The V gene is TRBV4-1, the J gene TRBJ1-4; weak D call: TRBD1 (5 bases). The CDR3 contains 16 residues. CDR1 and CDR2 (germline): MGHRA, YSYEKL. V was pared by 1 base and J by 0 bases, with 9 bases between.

The chain joins TRBV30 to TRBJ1-2, with 10 bases aligning to TRBD1. This CDR3 region has 18 residues. The germline CDR1 and CDR2 sequences are GTSNPN and SVGIG (reference sequence). After removal of 1 base from V and 6 bases from J, the junction contained 17 bases not matched to a gene. The CDR3 nucleotides read TGTGCCTGGAGTGCCAAAGATGGACAGGGGGTCGGTCGGGATGGCTACACCTTC. Protein sequence: CAWSAKDGQGVGRDGYTF.

The sample holds a few counts of this clone. The chain recombines TRBV12-5 with TRBJ2-5; TRBD2 aligns across 12 bases. There are 16 residues in the CDR3. The junction had 6 bases not matched to a gene; V was cut back by 5 bases and J by 2 bases. Looked up from germline, CDR1 is LGHNT and CDR2 is FRNRAP. CDR3 residues: CASGPPTSGRQETQYF. As DNA, the CDR3 is TGTGCTAGTGGTCCCCCGACTAGCGGGAGACAAGAGACCCAGTACTTC. The full variable domain, rest sourced from reference TRBV12-5 and TRBJ2-5, is DARVTQTPRHKVTEMGQEVTMRCQPILGHNTVFWYRQTMMQGLELLAYFRNRAPLDDSGMPKDRFSAEMPDATLATLKIQPSEPRDSAVYFCASGPPTSGRQETQYFGPGTRLLVL.

This chain links TRBV11-1 with TRBJ2-7; 8 bases map to TRBD1. The junction had 8 bases not matched to a gene; V was cut back by 5 bases and J by 2 bases. The CDR3 totals 15 residues. CDR1 SGHAT and CDR2 FQDESV come from the germline V gene (reference sequence). CDR3 loop: CASSAGTGPAYEQYF. The DNA of the CDR3 is TGTGCCAGCAGCGCAGGGACAGGTCCCGCCTACGAGCAGTACTTC.

This chain joins TRBV5-1 and TRBJ1-1, with no clear D. Germline loops: CDR1 SGHRS, CDR2 YFSETQ. Trimming removed 2 bases from V and 1 base from J, with 12 bases in between. The CDR3 totals 15 residues. CDR3 sequence: CASSLGGYGNTEAFF. For the CDR3, the DNA is TGCGCCAGCAGCTTAGGCGGGTATGGGAACACTGAAGCTTTCTTT.

This clone was counted only a few times. This rearrangement joins TRBV4-1 to TRBJ2-6; 7 nucleotides align to TRBD1. The V gene's germline CDR1 is MGHRA and CDR2 YSYEKL. The CDR3 is 15 residues long. The V segment lost 5 bases and the J segment 1 base; nucleotides outside the gene matches: 2. The DNA of the CDR3 is TGCGCCAGCAGCATACAGGGGTCTGGGGCCAACGTCCTGACTTTC. It specifies CASSIQGSGANVLTF.

The chain recombines TRBV30 with TRBJ1-5, with a tentative D call TRBD1 (5 bases). This CDR3 region has 15 residues. Deletions cut 2 bases from V and 6 bases from J, with 17 bases between. Per the germline V gene, CDR1 is GTSNPN and CDR2 is SVGIG (reference sequence). The CDR3 DNA sequence: TGTGCCTGGAGTAGGGGTGGAGGGGACGGTCAGCCCCAGCATTTT. Translating it yields CAWSRGGGDGQPQHF.

This clone has just a few counts. This chain uses TRBV11-2 with TRBJ2-5; D uncertain. The V gene's germline CDR1 is SGHAT and CDR2 FQNNGV. The CDR3 is 11 residues long. V lost 8 bases to trimming and J lost 5 bases, with 9 bases between them. CDR3 sequence reads: CASAIKETQYF. The CDR3, as DNA: TGTGCCAGCGCGATTAAGGAGACCCAGTACTTC. The full variable domain, completed using reference TRBV11-2 and TRBJ2-5, is EAGVAQSPRYKIIEKRQSVAFWCNPISGHATLYWYQQILGQGPKLLIQFQNNGVVDDSQLPKDRFSAERLKGVDSTLKIQPAKLEDSAVYLCASAIKETQYFGPGTRLLVL.

This clone was seen many times. The chain employs TRBV7-9 and TRBJ2-1; TRBD1 agrees at 7 bases. This CDR3 spans 15 amino acids. J was trimmed by 0 bases and V by 6 bases; bases with no gene match: 5. The germline V gene has CDR1 SEHNR and CDR2 FQNEAQ (reference sequence). The CDR3 sequence is CASSMDRSSYNEQFF. The CDR3, as DNA: TGTGCCAGCAGTATGGACAGGAGCTCCTACAATGAGCAGTTCTTC.

As for this clone: This specimen includes other DNA sequences encoding the same CDR3. The rearrangement joins TRBV9 to TRBJ2-1; D perhaps matches TRBD2 (7 bases). V lost 4 bases to trimming and J lost 1 base, with 12 bases between them. The germline CDR1 and CDR2 sequences are SGDLS and YYNGEE. The CDR3 is 15 residues long. The CDR3 is CASSPGGRSYNEQFF. In nucleotides, the CDR3 is TGTGCCAGCAGCCCCGGGGGGCGGTCCTACAATGAGCAGTTCTTC. Based on the CDR3 plus reference TRBV9 and TRBJ2-1, the full variable domain is DSGVTQTPKHLITATGQRVTLRCSPRSGDLSVYWYQQSLDQGLQFLIQYYNGEERAKGNILERFSAQQFPDLHSELNLSSLELGDSALYFCASSPGGRSYNEQFFGPGTRLTVL.

This clone was found a few times. The CDR3 spells CASSPGREPQHF. The DNA of the CDR3 is TGTGCCAGCAGCCCTGGGAGGGAGCCCCAGCATTTT. The chain links TRBV7-9 to TRBJ1-5; D remains unclear. CDR1 and CDR2 (germline): SEHNR, FQNEAQ (reference sequence). This CDR3 contains 12 residues. The V gene lost 5 bases and the J gene lost 8 bases, with 10 bases spanning the gap.

This clone was detected only a few times. V gene TRBV15 combines with J gene TRBJ1-2; D remains ambiguous. V shed 4 bases and J shed 3 bases, with 6 bases lying between them. This CDR3 is built from 12 residues. The germline gives CDR1 LNHNV, CDR2 YYDKDF (reference sequence). CDR3 region: CATSNTDYGYTF. The CDR3 nucleotides read TGTGCCACCAGCAACACAGACTATGGCTACACCTTC.

The V call is TRBV4-2, the J call TRBJ1-5; 8 bases map to TRBD1. Germline V gene data show CDR1 as LGHNA and CDR2 as YNFKEQ. V was clipped by 0 bases and J by 2 bases; unmatched bases: 9. The CDR3 is made up of 18 amino acids. The CDR3 sequence: CASSQDRGRGPGNQPQHF. CDR3 bases: TGTGCCAGCAGCCAAGATCGAGGCAGGGGGCCTGGCAATCAGCCCCAGCATTTT.

This clone was seen more than once but under ten times. The gene calls are TRBV1 and TRBJ1-4. TRBV1 represents a pseudogene. The CDR3 sequence is 14 residues long. This CDR3 reads CTSSHRLTNEKLFF. In DNA, the CDR3 is TGCACCAGCAGCCACCGGTTGACTAATGAAAAACTGTTTTTT.

This clone was counted only a few times. This chain joins TRBV10-3 and TRBJ2-5; 9 bases are a match to TRBD1. The J call could be wrong; TRBJ2-7 is a better fit for the DNA end. The CDR3 runs to 13 residues. CDR1 and CDR2 from the germline V gene are ENHRY and SYGVKD. DNA of the CDR3: TGTGCCATCAGTGAGTGGACAGGGGCCGAGCAGTACTTC. This translates into CAISEWTGAEQYF.

This clone was counted between two and nine times. CDR3 residues: CASSFRAPGLSYNSPLHF. The CDR3, as DNA: TGCGCCAGCAGCTTTCGAGCACCGGGACTCTCCTATAATTCACCCCTCCACTTT. V is TRBV4-1 and J is TRBJ1-6, with TRBD1 as a possible D gene (5 bases). Trimming removed 5 bases at V and 0 bases at J, with 17 bases between. The CDR3 contains 18 residues. In germline, CDR1 is MGHRA, CDR2 YSYEKL.

This clone has ten or more counts. This sequence joins TRBV4-1 and TRBJ1-5; D remains unclear. CDR3 length: 15 residues. Germline CDR1 MGHRA, CDR2 YSYEKL. The germline V and J ends were trimmed by 0 bases and 4 bases, with 10 bases remaining between them. This CDR3 reads CASSQDRGFNQPQHF. In DNA form, the CDR3 reads TGCGCCAGCAGCCAAGATCGAGGGTTTAATCAGCCCCAGCATTTT.

This clone was seen repeatedly, ten times or more. The rearrangement uses TRBV18 and TRBJ2-7, with 8 bases lining up with TRBD2. V trimming: 0 bases; J trimming: 5 bases; junction bases outside the gene matches: 6. The CDR3 has 15 residues. The germline gives CDR1 KGHSH, CDR2 LQKENI. CDR3 protein: CASSPPAGASHEQYF. The CDR3 DNA is TGTGCCAGCTCACCACCAGCGGGGGCTAGCCACGAGCAGTACTTC.

This chain joins TRBV6-5 and TRBJ2-7; a possible D gene is TRBD1 (5 bases). Trimming stripped 4 bases from V and 5 bases from J, with 6 bases between. CDR1 is MNHEY, CDR2 SVGAGI, per germline. The CDR3 covers 11 residues. CDR3 protein: CASSSRDEQYF. As DNA, the CDR3 is TGTGCCAGCAGTTCCAGGGACGAGCAGTACTTC.

This clone was seen more than once but under ten times. The DNA of the CDR3 is TGTGCCTGGGGGGGGACAGGGAAAGAAAAGCCCCAGCATTTT. This encodes CAWGGTGKEKPQHF. This chain uses TRBV30 with TRBJ1-5, with 9 bases matching TRBD1. Germline CDR1 reads GTSNPN; CDR2 reads SVGIG (reference sequence). CDR3 length equals 14 residues. The trim removed 5 bases at V and 8 bases at J, leaving 10 bases unmatched.

This clone was seen only a few times. DNA of the CDR3: TGTGCCAGCTCACGATACGCTGGGACTAGCGGGAGGGATGAGCAGTTCTTC. It encodes CASSRYAGTSGRDEQFF. The V and J genes are TRBV18 and TRBJ2-1; the match to TRBD2 covers 16 bases. Germline V gene data show CDR1 as KGHSH and CDR2 as LQKENI. J lost 8 bases, V lost 4 bases, and 8 bases had no gene match. The CDR3 has 17 residues.

This clone was counted a few times. The rearrangement joins TRBV28 to TRBJ1-3, with D unclear. V lost 2 bases and J lost 4, with 3 bases in between. CDR1 is MDHEN, CDR2 SYDVKM, per germline. The CDR3 length is 12 residues. This chain's CDR3 is CASSLLGNTIYF. CDR3 DNA: TGTGCCAGCAGTTTACTGGGAAACACCATATATTTT. Supplemented by reference TRBV28 and TRBJ1-3, the full variable domain reads DVKVTQSSRYLVKRTGEKVFLECVQDMDHENMFWYRQDPGLGLRLIYFSYDVKMKEKGDIPEGYSVSREKKERFSLILESASTNQTSMYLCASSLLGNTIYFGEGSWLTVV.